A single sample gave rise to the 2 T cell receptor beta chains below, sequenced in a study of T cells in women clearing cervical HPV infection. Data came from immunoSEQ multiplex PCR; TCRdb stores just in-frame clones and leaves some out. This sample's clone table lists about 30,000 clones. The sample was blood buffy coat. The source of these receptors is a woman aged 18 to 69 with a cervical HPV16 infection that either progressed to CIN3+ or cleared (not recorded which).

Concerning this clone itself: The read ends 3 residues before the CDR3 terminus; that terminus is restored from the germline J gene. V gene TRBV19 combines with J gene TRBJ1-5; tentatively, D is TRBD1 (5 bases). Germline assignment: CDR1 LNHDA and CDR2 SQIVND (reference sequence). This CDR3 comprises 13 residues. The germline V and J ends were trimmed by 7 bases and 5 bases, with 12 bases remaining between them. The CDR3 here is CASTGIGDQPQHF. The part of the CDR3 DNA that was read is TGTGCCAGTACCGGCATAGGGGATCAGCCC.

Regarding this clone: The DNA ends 3 residues before the CDR3 does, and the rest of the CDR3 is filled in from the germline J gene. V and J are TRBV20-1 and TRBJ1-1, with no clear D. The germline V gene has CDR1 DFQATT and CDR2 SNEGSKA (reference sequence). Trimming left V 0 bases short and J 1 base short, with 21 bases between. The CDR3 is made up of 18 amino acids. The CDR3 spells CSAREPPLASFSNTEAFF. Incomplete CDR3 DNA: TGCAGTGCTAGAGAACCACCCTTAGCAAGTTTCTCGAACACTGAA.